This paragraph reports one TCR beta chain. Antigen specificity is unknown. Primers included in the PCR were 60 Vbeta and 13 Jbeta primers. Measured with immunoSEQ multiplex PCR; TCRdb has only the in-frame clones, and not every one. This repertoire shows 35,000 to 50,000 clones, 60% to 70% found once; its top ten account for approximately 4%. These data come from a study of cytomegalovirus exposure and HLA in healthy donors. Broader study findings: Later analysis revealed greater clonal expansion in HLA-associated TCR beta chains than in equally common others. Rarity marked most TCR sequences, yet some public TCRs occurred in many donors.

The germline V gene has CDR1 SGHVS and CDR2 FQNEAQ. Trimming cost V 5 bases and J 5 bases, with 19 bases left between them. CDR3 size: 16 residues. The sequence came from a man aged 40-49 years in good health and CMV-seronegative. Sample: PBMCs. This rearrangement joins TRBV7-8 to TRBJ1-5, with D unresolved. The CDR3 region has the DNA TGTGCCAGCAGCCCACCTCCGGCGAGGGAGGATCAGCCCCAGCATTTT. It translates to CASSPPPAREDQPQHF.